This T cell receptor (beta chain) was captured by sequencing in a study of lung T cells in sarcoidosis with Löfgren's syndrome. Whole-study context: Löfgren's syndrome patients were the main repertoire analysis focus. Study-wide findings and caveats: Versus controls, Löfgren's syndrome patients reportedly showed TRAV12-1 and TRBV2 as most expanded.

The V gene's germline CDR1 is SGDLS and CDR2 YYNGEE. Trimming took 3 bases from V and 4 from J; bases not matched to a gene: 4. The CDR3 spans 15 residues. This clonotype was counted many times. Its antigen is not known. TCRdb itself ran the reads through MiXCR, one entry per CDR3 protein. The sample holds over 2,500 distinct CDR3 sequences, 25% to 35% seen once. The TCR comes from a human donor with sarcoidosis (Löfgren's syndrome or another form), or a control subject (not recorded which). Sequencing used CD4+ T cells from bronchoalveolar lavage. This rearrangement joins TRBV9 to TRBJ2-1; TRBD2 matches 10 bases. The CDR3 here is CASSASGSIYNEQFF. The DNA for the CDR3 is TGTGCCAGCAGCGCTAGCGGGAGTATTTACAATGAGCAGTTCTTC.